The clone carrying this T cell receptor beta chain has just a few counts. Its antigen is as yet unknown. Germline V gives CDR1 MNHEY, CDR2 SVGEGT. This CDR3 comprises 15 residues. V was pared by 2 bases and J by 0 bases, with 10 bases between. TCRdb itself ran the 5' RACE reads through MiXCR, one entry per CDR3 protein. The repertoire holds 250,000 to 300,000 distinct CDR3 sequences, about 16% seen once, with roughly 20% in the top ten. The data belong to a study of T-cell memory formation after mild COVID-19. General study points: CD4+ contracting clones were mainly CM and EM; CD8+ ones, EMRA.

This clonotype originated in a man aged 18 to 29 who had mild COVID-19 (a few samples of this study predate the infection). Cell type and time point are not known. The source material was PBMCs or a T cell subset sorted from them (not recorded which). This chain links TRBV6-2 or TRBV6-3 with TRBJ1-1; D gene unclear. Here the CDR3 DNA reads TGTGCCAGCAGTTACCGGGGAGGCGTGAACACTGAAGCTTTCTTT. Amino acid sequence: CASSYRGGVNTEAFF.